A selection of T cell receptor beta chains follows, all from one sample in a study of immune characterization of retroperitoneal liposarcoma. Using its own MiXCR run on the PCR reads, TCRdb lists one record per CDR3 protein. Of 6,500 to 7,000 distinct CDR3 sequences listed, over 25% were seen once; the top ten hold under 45%. The sequencing sample was made of blood. Every receptor here comes from a male donor with retroperitoneal liposarcoma. Both conserved end residues are part of each CDR3. D genes are given only for firm matches. Clone size is shown for a subset of rows, as once, few, many or a class of expanded clone.

j_gene,abundance,d_gene,v_gene,CDR3aa,CDR3nt
TRBJ1-1,many,-,TRBV15,CATSRFPTAVNTEAFF,TGTGCCACCAGCAGATTCCCGACCGCAGTGAACACTGAAGCTTTCTTT
TRBJ2-2,-,TRBD1,TRBV4-1,CASSHPGTGVNTGELFF,TGCGCCAGCAGCCACCCCGGGACAGGGGTTAACACCGGGGAGCTGTTTTTT
TRBJ2-1,many,-,TRBV27,CASRTDGYNEQFF,TGTGCCAGTAGGACAGACGGGTACAATGAGCAGTTCTTC
TRBJ2-7,many,TRBD2,TRBV7-2,CASSLTSVTYEQYF,TGTGCCAGCAGCTTGACTAGCGTCACCTACGAGCAGTACTTC
TRBJ2-3,few,TRBD2,TRBV7-6,CASSPRRLAGATDTQYF,TGTGCCAGCAGCCCCCGTCGACTAGCGGGAGCGACAGATACGCAGTATTTT
TRBJ2-1,-,-,TRBV23-1,CASSQFFPGDEQFF,TGCGCCAGCAGTCAATTTTTCCCGGGGGATGAGCAGTTCTTC
TRBJ2-5,few,TRBD1,TRBV12-5,CASGLGQGPAGETQYF,TGTGCTAGTGGTTTGGGACAGGGGCCCGCTGGGGAGACCCAGTACTTC
TRBJ2-2,many,TRBD2,TRBV11-3,CASSTRTSAGAGELFF,TGTGCCAGCAGCACACGGACTAGCGCAGGGGCCGGGGAGCTGTTTTTT
TRBJ2-1,few,TRBD2,TRBV6-1,CASSPQGSGRDEQFF,TGTGCCAGCAGCCCCCAGGGTAGCGGGAGAGACGAGCAGTTCTTC
TRBJ1-1,many,-,TRBV12-3/TRBV12-4,CASSLGGGRNTEAFF,TGTGCCAGCAGCCTCGGGGGAGGCAGGAACACTGAAGCTTTCTTT
TRBJ1-1,medium-sized,-,TRBV7-2,CASSLLQGRSAFF,TGTGCCAGCAGTCTCCTTCAGGGGAGAAGCGCTTTCTTT
TRBJ2-4,-,-,TRBV6-1,CASSPYGGNEQYF,TGTGCCAGCAGTCCCTACGGGGGCAATGAGCAGTACTTC
TRBJ2-5,few,TRBD1,TRBV24-1,CATSVGTGGAVETQYF,TGTGCCACCAGTGTAGGGACAGGGGGCGCGGTGGAGACCCAGTACTTC
TRBJ2-7,-,TRBD1,TRBV11-2,CASSPLTGTAGVYEQYF,TGTGCCAGCAGCCCCCTCACCGGGACAGCTGGGGTTTACGAGCAGTACTTC
TRBJ1-6,-,TRBD1,TRBV11-2,CASSALGRTGDSPLHF,TGTGCCAGCAGCGCATTAGGTCGGACAGGAGATTCACCCCTCCACTTT
TRBJ2-7,few,-,TRBV6-5,CASRLSLLGEQYF,TGTGCCAGCAGACTGTCTTTGTTGGGCGAGCAGTACTTC
TRBJ2-1,medium-sized,-,TRBV12-3/TRBV12-4,CASSLHGAYNEQFF,TGTGCCAGCAGTTTACACGGAGCCTACAATGAGCAGTTCTTC
TRBJ2-1,hyperexpanded,-,TRBV7-2,CASSHYNYNEQFF,TGTGCCAGCAGCCATTATAACTACAATGAGCAGTTCTTC
TRBJ2-1,-,-,TRBV14,CASSQGQNYNEQFF,TGTGCCAGCAGCCAAGGTCAGAATTACAATGAGCAGTTCTTC
TRBJ1-4,-,-,TRBV6-1,CASSEQGENEKLFF,TGTGCCAGCAGTGAGCAGGGCGAGAATGAAAAACTGTTTTTT
TRBJ1-1,many,-,TRBV11-2,CASSKGRGNTEAFF,TGTGCCAGCAGCAAAGGTAGGGGGAACACTGAAGCTTTCTTT
TRBJ2-3,few,-,TRBV6-1,CASSVEGHTQYF,TGTGCCAGCAGTGTTGAAGGTCACACGCAGTATTTT
TRBJ2-2,few,-,TRBV6-6,CASTRTAGTGELFF,TGTGCCAGCACCAGGACGGCCGGGACCGGGGAGCTGTTTTTT
TRBJ2-3,-,-,TRBV7-2,CASSLTGVATDTQYF,TGTGCCAGCAGCTTAACCGGGGTAGCTACAGATACGCAGTATTTT
TRBJ2-2,many,TRBD1,TRBV6-5,CASSWDRDSFRTGELFF,TGTGCCAGCAGTTGGGACAGGGACTCTTTTCGCACCGGGGAGCTGTTTTTT
TRBJ1-4,-,TRBD1,TRBV7-2,CASSYDRGDEKLFF,TGTGCCAGCAGCTACGACAGGGGAGATGAAAAACTGTTTTTT
TRBJ2-7,-,-,TRBV7-2,CASSLAPTSYEQYF,TGTGCCAGCAGCTTAGCGCCGACCTCCTACGAGCAGTACTTC
TRBJ2-5,many,TRBD2,TRBV12-3/TRBV12-4,CASSFSSGGQETQYF,TGTGCCAGCAGTTTTTCGAGCGGGGGGCAAGAGACCCAGTACTTC
TRBJ2-7,many,-,TRBV27,CASSLFTGSYEQYF,TGTGCCAGCAGTTTATTTACGGGCTCCTACGAGCAGTACTTC
TRBJ2-2,once,TRBD2,TRBV27,CASRYLSGRAKNTGELFF,TGTGCCAGCAGATACCTTAGCGGGAGGGCTAAGAACACCGGGGAGCTGTTTTTT
TRBJ2-5,medium-sized,-,TRBV7-9,CASSQKETQYF,TGTGCCAGCAGCCAAAAAGAGACCCAGTACTTC
TRBJ2-1,few,-,TRBV7-7,CASSLDFTRGQFF,TGTGCCAGCAGCTTGGATTTTACCCGGGGGCAGTTCTTC
TRBJ2-3,-,TRBD1,TRBV10-3,CAISGGTGGPDTQYF,TGTGCCATCAGTGGGGGGACAGGGGGTCCAGATACGCAGTATTTT
TRBJ2-3,-,-,TRBV4-1,CASSQDSTDTQYF,TGTGCCAGCAGCCAAGACAGCACAGATACGCAGTATTTT
TRBJ1-1,-,-,TRBV7-2,CASSLGENTEAFF,TGTGCCAGCAGCTTGGGGGAGAACACTGAAGCTTTCTTT
TRBJ1-4,once,-,TRBV4-1,CASSQVDGLVNEKLFF,TGTGCCAGCAGCCAAGTCGATGGTCTAGTGAATGAAAAACTGTTTTTT
TRBJ1-6,few,-,TRBV7-6,CASSLVTNSPLHF,TGTGCCAGCAGCTTAGTGACAAATTCACCCCTCCACTTT
TRBJ2-5,-,-,TRBV15,CATSRVAVSKETQYF,TGTGCCACCAGCAGAGTCGCAGTAAGCAAAGAGACCCAGTACTTC
TRBJ2-7,-,-,TRBV6-5,CASSYSPVDEQYF,TGTGCCAGCAGTTACTCGCCAGTTGATGAGCAGTACTTC
TRBJ2-5,-,TRBD2,TRBV7-3,CASSSGTSVAQETQYF,TGTGCCAGCAGCTCAGGGACTAGCGTAGCCCAAGAGACCCAGTACTTC
TRBJ1-3,-,-,TRBV6-1,CASRSRGNTIYF,TGTGCCAGCAGATCCAGAGGAAACACCATATATTTT
TRBJ2-1,-,-,TRBV12-3/TRBV12-4,CASSLGGKPYNEQFF,TGTGCCAGCAGTTTAGGCGGGAAACCCTACAATGAGCAGTTCTTC
TRBJ2-2,few,TRBD2,TRBV12-3/TRBV12-4,CASSLGRVANTGELFF,TGTGCCAGCAGCCTAGGGAGGGTCGCGAACACCGGGGAGCTGTTTTTT
TRBJ2-4,-,-,TRBV11-2,CASSPPTLNIQYF,TGTGCCAGCAGCCCCCCCACGTTAAACATTCAGTACTTC
TRBJ2-3,-,TRBD2,TRBV3-1,CASSQSGGSADTQYF,TGTGCCAGCAGCCAAAGCGGGGGGAGCGCAGATACGCAGTATTTT
TRBJ2-3,many,-,TRBV6-1,CASSSARDTQYF,TGTGCCAGCAGTAGTGCCCGAGATACGCAGTATTTT
TRBJ2-3,-,TRBD2,TRBV7-6,CASSLPRLAGGHSTDTQYF,TGTGCCAGCAGCTTACCTCGCCTGGCGGGAGGCCATAGCACAGATACGCAGTATTTT
TRBJ2-7,-,-,TRBV6-1,CASTRVGAGAEETQHF,-